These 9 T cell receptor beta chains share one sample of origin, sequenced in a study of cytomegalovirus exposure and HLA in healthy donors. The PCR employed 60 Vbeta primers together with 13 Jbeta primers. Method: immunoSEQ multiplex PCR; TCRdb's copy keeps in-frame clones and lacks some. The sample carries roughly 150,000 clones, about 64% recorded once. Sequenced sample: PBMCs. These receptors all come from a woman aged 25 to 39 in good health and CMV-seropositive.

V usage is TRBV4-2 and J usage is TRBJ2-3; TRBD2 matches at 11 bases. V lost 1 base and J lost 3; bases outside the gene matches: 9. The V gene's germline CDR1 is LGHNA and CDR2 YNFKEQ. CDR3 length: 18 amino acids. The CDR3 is CASSQVGTSGSRTDTQYF. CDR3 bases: TGTGCCAGCAGCCAAGTAGGAACTAGCGGGAGTAGAACAGATACGCAGTATTTT.

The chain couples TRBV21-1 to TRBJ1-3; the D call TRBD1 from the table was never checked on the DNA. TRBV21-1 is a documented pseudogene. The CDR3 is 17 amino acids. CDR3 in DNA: TGTGCCAGCAGCAGTAAGGGACAGGGGACCTCTGGAAACACCATATATTTT. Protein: CASSSKGQGTSGNTIYF.

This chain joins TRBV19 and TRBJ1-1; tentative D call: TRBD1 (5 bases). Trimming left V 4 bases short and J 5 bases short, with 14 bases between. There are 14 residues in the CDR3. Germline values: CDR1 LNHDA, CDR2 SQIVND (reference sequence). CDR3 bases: TGTGCCAGTAGTAACCGGACCGGGGGGACTGAAGCTTTCTTT. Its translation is CASSNRTGGTEAFF.

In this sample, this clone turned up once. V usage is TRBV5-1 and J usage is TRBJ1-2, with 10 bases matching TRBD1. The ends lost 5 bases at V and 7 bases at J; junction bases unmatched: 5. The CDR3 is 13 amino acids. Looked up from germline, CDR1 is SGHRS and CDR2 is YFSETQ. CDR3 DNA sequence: TGCGCCAGCAGACCGGGACAGGGGTCTGGCTACACCTTC. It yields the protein CASRPGQGSGYTF.

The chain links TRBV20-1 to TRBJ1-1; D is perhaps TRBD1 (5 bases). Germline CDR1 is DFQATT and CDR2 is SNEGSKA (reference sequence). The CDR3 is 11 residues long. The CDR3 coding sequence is TGCAGGGGACTCCTGGGCACTGAAGCTTTCTTT. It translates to CRGLLGTEAFF.

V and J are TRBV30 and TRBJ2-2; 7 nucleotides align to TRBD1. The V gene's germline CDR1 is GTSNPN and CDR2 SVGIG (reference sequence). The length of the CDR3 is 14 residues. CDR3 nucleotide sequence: TGTGCTATTCCCGGGACAGTTAACACCGGGGAGCTGTTTTTT. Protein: CAIPGTVNTGELFF.

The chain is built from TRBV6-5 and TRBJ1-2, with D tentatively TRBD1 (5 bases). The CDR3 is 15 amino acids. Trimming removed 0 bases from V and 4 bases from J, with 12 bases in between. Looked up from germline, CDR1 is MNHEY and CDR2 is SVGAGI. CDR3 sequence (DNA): TGTGCCAGCAGTTACTCGGGAGGGGCCGTCTATGGCTACACCTTC. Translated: CASSYSGGAVYGYTF.

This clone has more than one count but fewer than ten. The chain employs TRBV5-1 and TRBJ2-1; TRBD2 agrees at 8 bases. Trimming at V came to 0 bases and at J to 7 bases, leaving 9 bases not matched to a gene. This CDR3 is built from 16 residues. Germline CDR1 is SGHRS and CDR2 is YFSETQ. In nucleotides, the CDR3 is TGCGCCAGCAGCTTGGCCGGGAGCGGGAGATTAAATGAGCAGTTCTTC. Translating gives CASSLAGSGRLNEQFF.

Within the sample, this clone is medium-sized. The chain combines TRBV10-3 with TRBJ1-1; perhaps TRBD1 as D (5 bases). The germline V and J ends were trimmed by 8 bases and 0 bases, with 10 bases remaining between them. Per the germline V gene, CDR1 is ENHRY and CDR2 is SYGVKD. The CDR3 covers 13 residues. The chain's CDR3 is CAIREGMNTEAFF. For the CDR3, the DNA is TGTGCCATCCGGGAGGGGATGAACACTGAAGCTTTCTTT.